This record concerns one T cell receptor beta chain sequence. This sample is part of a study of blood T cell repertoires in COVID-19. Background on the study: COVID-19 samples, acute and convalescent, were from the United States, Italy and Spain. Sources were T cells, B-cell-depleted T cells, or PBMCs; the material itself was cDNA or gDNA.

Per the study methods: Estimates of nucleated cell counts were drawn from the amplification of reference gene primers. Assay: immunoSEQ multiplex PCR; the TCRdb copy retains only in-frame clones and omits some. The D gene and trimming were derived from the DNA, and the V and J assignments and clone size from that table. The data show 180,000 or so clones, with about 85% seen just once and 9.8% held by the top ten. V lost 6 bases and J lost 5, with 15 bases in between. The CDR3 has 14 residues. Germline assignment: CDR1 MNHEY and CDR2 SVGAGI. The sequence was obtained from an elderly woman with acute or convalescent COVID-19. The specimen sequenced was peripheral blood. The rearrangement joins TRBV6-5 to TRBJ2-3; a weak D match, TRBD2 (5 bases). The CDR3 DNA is TGTGCCAGCAGACTAGGCTACGATCAAGATACGCAGTATTTT. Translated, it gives CASRLGYDQDTQYF.